Below, 28 T cell receptor beta chains from the same sample are listed, as sequenced in a study of shared clonotypes between healthy human individuals. Naive CD8 cells were CD45RO-negative, positively selected for CCR7, excluding terminally differentiated effector memory CD45RA+ cells. Method: immunoSEQ multiplex PCR; TCRdb's copy keeps in-frame clones and lacks some. The sample shows 700,000 to 950,000 clones, around 96% of them seen only once. Sequencing input: naive CD8+ T cells sorted from blood. These receptors were obtained from a man in his thirties or forties in good health.

Concerning this clone: One junction end disagrees with the germline gene, perhaps due to a read error. V and J are TRBV29-1 and TRBJ1-5; no clear D. In germline, CDR1 is SQVTM, CDR2 ANQGSEA. The CDR3 sequence is 12 residues long. CDR3 nucleotide sequence: TGCAGTGTTGGGCGGCACGGTCAGCCCCAGCATTTT. Protein: CSVGRHGQPQHF.

This chain links TRBV7-8 with TRBJ1-4, with D possibly being TRBD1 (5 bases). The CDR3 sequence is 15 residues long. Per germline, CDR1 SGHVS and CDR2 FQNEAQ. V was clipped by 1 base and J by 7 bases, with 13 bases between them. CDR3 in amino acids: CASSLEQGASEKLFF. As DNA, the CDR3 is TGTGCCAGCAGCTTAGAGCAGGGAGCGAGTGAAAAACTGTTTTTT.

The chain employs TRBV4-3 and TRBJ2-1; no firm D call. Germline assignment: CDR1 LGHNA and CDR2 YSLEER. The CDR3 runs 13 residues. Trimming took 5 bases from V and 5 from J, leaving 10 bases between them. The DNA of the CDR3 is TGCGCCAGCAGCAGAACTCGAAACAATGAGCAGTTCTTC. It encodes CASSRTRNNEQFF.

The rearrangement joins TRBV18 to TRBJ2-5; 10 bases line up with TRBD1. CDR1 and CDR2 (germline): KGHSH, LQKENI. V lost 5 bases to trimming and J lost 1 base; unmatched junction nucleotides: 10. CDR3 length: 17 amino acids. CDR3 sequence (DNA): TGTGCCAGCTCATTATCCGGGACAGGGGCCCTCCAAGAGACCCAGTACTTC. Translation: CASSLSGTGALQETQYF.

V gene TRBV27 combines with J gene TRBJ2-3; a weak D match, TRBD1 (6 bases). Germline CDR1 and CDR2: MNHEY and SMNVEV (reference sequence). CDR3 size: 16 residues. Deletions cut 5 bases from V and 0 bases from J, with 15 bases between. The CDR3 region is CASSAGTTHSTDTQYF. The CDR3 DNA sequence: TGTGCCAGCAGTGCCGGGACAACACATAGCACAGATACGCAGTATTTT.

Details on this clone: One end of the junction is discordant with germline, which a read error may explain. The V and J genes are TRBV27 and TRBJ2-7; D may be TRBD1 (5 bases). From germline, CDR1 is MNHEY and CDR2 SMNVEV (reference sequence). This CDR3 spans 13 amino acids. In DNA, the CDR3 is TGTGCCAGCAGTTTATGGGGCCTCTACGGGCAGTACTTC. Encoded protein: CASSLWGLYGQYF.

As DNA, the CDR3 is TGTGCCAGCAGCTTAGATACGACATCCCAAGAGACCCAGTACTTC. Protein sequence: CASSLDTTSQETQYF. The chain joins TRBV7-9 to TRBJ2-5; D unclear. V was shortened by 1 base and J by 1 base, with 10 bases between the two germline ends. Germline values: CDR1 SEHNR, CDR2 FQNEAQ (reference sequence). The CDR3 has 15 amino acids.

The chain has TRBV5-5 and TRBJ2-7; 7 nucleotides align to TRBD1. The V segment lost 5 bases and the J segment 6 bases; nucleotides outside the gene matches: 5. Germline V gene data show CDR1 as SGHKS and CDR2 as YYEKEE (reference sequence). This CDR3 has 12 residues. DNA of the CDR3: TGTGCCAGCAGTCGGACAGGCGCCGAGCAGTACTTC. Amino acid sequence: CASSRTGAEQYF.

The chain links TRBV6-5 to TRBJ2-5; no clear D gene. The germline CDR1 and CDR2 sequences are MNHEY and SVGAGI. CDR3 length: 13 residues. With 2 bases removed from V and 5 bases from J, the gap between germline ends came to 9 bases. The CDR3 loop reads CASSYAVAETQYF. The CDR3 nucleotides read TGTGCCAGCAGTTACGCGGTAGCCGAGACCCAGTACTTC.

The rearrangement uses TRBV7-7 and TRBJ2-1, with D possibly matching TRBD1 (5 bases). Per the germline V gene, CDR1 is SSHAT and CDR2 is FNYEAQ (reference sequence). The V end was cut by 1 base, the J end by 5 bases, with 12 bases between. This CDR3 is built from 15 residues. CDR3 region: CASSLGQGSDNEQFF. The CDR3 DNA reads TGTGCCAGCAGCTTAGGGCAGGGTTCCGACAATGAGCAGTTCTTC.

This clone has just one count. V usage is TRBV11-2 and J usage is TRBJ2-7; 7 nucleotides line up with TRBD1. CDR3 length: 14 residues. The V gene's germline CDR1 is SGHAT and CDR2 FQNNGV. V gave up 5 bases and J gave up 3 bases; unmatched junction bases: 7. The CDR3 reads CASSMGTVHYEQYF. The CDR3 nucleotides read TGTGCCAGCAGCATGGGGACAGTCCACTACGAGCAGTACTTC.

This chain uses TRBV7-9 with TRBJ2-6; D might be TRBD1 or TRBD2, each matching 5 bases. The CDR3 sequence is 17 residues long. Per germline, CDR1 SEHNR and CDR2 FQNEAQ (reference sequence). Trimming cost V 4 bases and J 0 bases, with 13 bases left between them. The CDR3 loop is CASSSGRRNSGANVLTF. CDR3 DNA: TGTGCCAGCAGCTCGGGACGTCGCAACTCTGGGGCCAACGTCCTGACTTTC.

The CDR3 bases are TGTGCCAGCAGCCAGTGGGGGGAGAGCTCCTACGAGCAGTACTTC. Amino acid sequence: CASSQWGESSYEQYF. The J gene is TRBJ2-7, the V gene TRBV9; TRBD2 might be the D (6 bases). Trimming took off 4 bases at V and 0 bases at J, with 14 bases between the two ends. CDR3 length: 15 residues. The germline V gene encodes CDR1 SGDLS and CDR2 YYNGEE.

The V and J genes are TRBV14 and TRBJ2-6; D is perhaps TRBD1 (6 bases). The germline CDR1 and CDR2 sequences are SGHDN and FVKESK. Trimming removed 4 bases at V and 1 base at J, with 8 bases between. The CDR3 totals 15 residues. The CDR3 nucleotides are TGTGCCAGCAGCCGAGGGGGTTCTGGGGCCAACGTCCTGACTTTC. As protein: CASSRGGSGANVLTF.

The chain is built from TRBV5-1 and TRBJ2-6, with D perhaps TRBD1 (5 bases). CDR1 is SGHRS, CDR2 YFSETQ, per germline. V lost 0 bases to trimming and J lost 0 bases, with 19 bases between them. The CDR3 consists of 20 residues. CDR3 in DNA: TGCGCCAGCAGCTTGGAGGGTCTACAGGCCACCCACTCTGGGGCCAACGTCCTGACTTTC. As protein: CASSLEGLQATHSGANVLTF. The entire variable domain, with the rest obtained from reference TRBV5-1 and TRBJ2-6, is as follows: KAGVTQTPRYLIKTRGQQVTLSCSPISGHRSVSWYQQTPGQGLQFLFEYFSETQRNKGNFPGRFSGRQFSNSRSEMNVSTLELGDSALYLCASSLEGLQATHSGANVLTFGAGSRLTVL.

CDR3 amino acids: CASSLIGSGSQETQYF. In DNA form, the CDR3 reads TGTGCCAGCAGCTTGATTGGAAGCGGGAGCCAAGAGACCCAGTACTTC. The chain uses TRBV7-3 and TRBJ2-5, with TRBD2 identical over 8 bases. CDR3 size: 16 residues. Germline V lookup: CDR1 SGHTA, CDR2 FQGTGA. V shed 3 bases, J shed 1 base, and the junction held 7 bases outside the gene matches.

This sequence joins TRBV4-3 and TRBJ1-1; D unclear. The V gene's germline CDR1 is LGHNA and CDR2 YSLEER. The length of the CDR3 is 16 residues. The V end lost 2 bases, the J end lost 0 bases, and 13 bases lay between the germline ends. CDR3 loop: CASSQKGRTVNTEAFF. The CDR3 DNA reads as TGCGCCAGCAGCCAAAAGGGTAGGACGGTGAACACTGAAGCTTTCTTT.

The V call is TRBV7-6, the J call TRBJ1-2; D is possibly TRBD1 (6 bases). This CDR3 is built from 16 residues. Germline V gives CDR1 SGHVS, CDR2 FNYEAQ. Trimming cost V 4 bases and J 0 bases, with 15 bases left between them. The CDR3: CASSSGRGGANYGYTF. The CDR3 DNA follows: TGTGCCAGCAGCTCTGGGCGAGGGGGGGCTAACTATGGCTACACCTTC.

The count of this clone is one. V usage is TRBV2 and J usage is TRBJ2-7, with D hard to call. Trimming stripped 2 bases from V and 2 bases from J, with 7 bases between. CDR1 is SNHLY and CDR2 is FYNNEI in the germline V gene. The CDR3 extends over 13 amino acids. The DNA of the CDR3 is TGTGCCAGCAGTGAAAGGTCCCCCTACGAGCAGTACTTC. Translated: CASSERSPYEQYF.

V usage is TRBV7-9 and J usage is TRBJ1-1; no firm D call. The germline gives CDR1 SEHNR, CDR2 FQNEAQ (reference sequence). This CDR3 is 14 amino acids long. V shed 2 bases and J shed 6 bases, with 13 bases lying between them. Here the CDR3 DNA reads TGTGCCAGCAGCTTAATTCTTGGTTTCGCTGAAGCTTTCTTT. Its protein product is CASSLILGFAEAFF.

V is TRBV12-5 and J is TRBJ2-2, with D possibly being TRBD1 (5 bases). There are 16 residues in the CDR3. The germline V gene has CDR1 LGHNT and CDR2 FRNRAP. V lost 5 bases and J 5 bases, leaving 18 bases between the germline ends. CDR3 residues: CASGPTLLRVTGELFF. The CDR3 nucleotides read TGTGCTAGTGGTCCCACGTTGCTCAGGGTTACCGGGGAGCTGTTTTTT.

With respect to this clone: This specimen includes other DNA sequences encoding the same CDR3. J is TRBJ2-2 and V is TRBV27; D gene unclear. The V and J ends lost 4 bases and 2 bases respectively, with 5 bases between them. The CDR3 has 13 amino acids. The germline V gene has CDR1 MNHEY and CDR2 SMNVEV (reference sequence). Written as DNA, the CDR3 is TGTGCCAGCAGTTCCGAAAACACCGGGGAGCTGTTTTTT. It specifies CASSSENTGELFF.

Worth noting for this clone: At one boundary the junction diverges from the germline segment, which might be a read error. The chain is built from TRBV29-1 and TRBJ1-2; 10 nucleotides agree with TRBD1. The CDR3 loop spans 15 amino acids. Per the germline V gene, CDR1 is SQVTM and CDR2 is ANQGSEA. CDR3 in amino acids: CSVEGLDRGRYGYTF. The CDR3 coding sequence is TGCAGCGTCGAAGGGTTAGACAGGGGGCGGTATGGCTACACCTTC.

The V call is TRBV9, the J call TRBJ2-5, with 8 bases that match TRBD1. Trimming removed 3 bases from V and 2 bases from J; junction bases left unmatched: 3. The CDR3 spans 14 residues. CDR1 and CDR2 from the germline V gene are SGDLS and YYNGEE. The CDR3 region is CASSGGQEQETQYF. CDR3 coding DNA: TGTGCCAGCAGCGGGGGACAGGAGCAAGAGACCCAGTACTTC.

The gene calls are TRBV2 and TRBJ2-7, with 10 bases fitting TRBD2. The germline V gene has CDR1 SNHLY and CDR2 FYNNEI. The CDR3 length is 17 residues. With 1 base clipped from V and 6 bases from J, the junction kept 12 bases outside the gene matches. The CDR3 nucleotides read TGTGCCAGCAGTGAAGTTCTAGCGGGAGCTCCCGGGGCCGAGCAGTACTTC. It yields the protein CASSEVLAGAPGAEQYF.

V and J are TRBV15 and TRBJ2-1, with D possibly matching TRBD2 (6 bases). V was cut by 4 bases and J by 7 bases, with 23 bases left in between. Per the germline V gene, CDR1 is LNHNV and CDR2 is YYDKDF (reference sequence). CDR3 length: 17 residues. The CDR3 region has the DNA TGTGCCACCAGCACGAGAAACTCGACTAGACAGAATAATGAGCAGTTCTTC. Protein: CATSTRNSTRQNNEQFF.

As regards this clone: The junction and the germline gene differ at one end; a read error may be behind it. The J gene is TRBJ2-7, the V gene TRBV10-2; D is undetermined. The CDR3 totals 11 residues. From germline, CDR1 is WSHSY and CDR2 SAAADI. The CDR3 region has the DNA TGTGCCAGCAGTGTATTCTACGAGCAGTACTTC. Amino acid sequence: CASSVFYEQYF.

V is TRBV7-8 and J is TRBJ2-2; 12 nucleotides align to TRBD2. CDR1 and CDR2 from the germline V gene are SGHVS and FQNEAQ. The length of the CDR3 is 15 residues. Germline trimming cut 5 bases from V and 6 bases from J; bases unmatched to any gene: 4. CDR3 nucleotide sequence: TGTGCCAGCAGCCCTAGCGGGAGGGCCGCCGGGGAGCTGTTTTTT. As protein: CASSPSGRAAGELFF.